This is a list of T cell receptor beta chains from one sample in a study of regulatory T cells in long-lasting Graves disease. One entry per CDR3 protein results from TCRdb running MiXCR on the multiplex PCR reads. The sample holds hundreds of thousands of distinct CDR3 sequences, 20% seen once. The sequences come from peripheral blood mononuclear cells (PBMCs), collected when the disease was refractory, from a patient treated with antithyroid drugs. These receptors all come from a female donor with Graves disease. Each CDR3 is given with its conserved first and last residue. Each record gives: J gene, V gene, clone size, D gene, CDR3 DNA, CDR3 protein. A D gene is named only where the DNA matches it firmly. Size is omitted from some rows. Given values are once, few, many or a class for expanded clones.

j_gene: TRBJ1-4
v_gene: TRBV4-3
abundance: few
d_gene: .
CDR3nt: TGCGCCAGCAGCCAAGATGGGCAGGGGTATGAAAAACTGTTTTTT
CDR3aa: CASSQDGQGYEKLFF

j_gene: TRBJ2-1
v_gene: TRBV6-1
abundance: few
d_gene: .
CDR3nt: TGTGCCAGTAAGGGTCTCGCCTATGAGCAGTTCTTC
CDR3aa: CASKGLAYEQFF

j_gene: TRBJ1-1
v_gene: TRBV6-4
abundance: .
d_gene: TRBD1
CDR3nt: TGTGCCAGCTCCGGGACAGGGATTATGAACACTGAAGCTTTCTTT
CDR3aa: CASSGTGIMNTEAFF

j_gene: TRBJ2-7
v_gene: TRBV19
abundance: .
d_gene: .
CDR3nt: TGTGCCAGTAGTATAGCGGGGGAAGGATACGAGCAGTACTTC
CDR3aa: CASSIAGEGYEQYF

j_gene: TRBJ1-5
v_gene: TRBV20-1
abundance: few
d_gene: .
CDR3nt: TGCAGTGCTAGAGGTCCGGAAAACAGCAATCAGCCCCAGCATTTT
CDR3aa: CSARGPENSNQPQHF

j_gene: TRBJ1-1
v_gene: TRBV12-5
abundance: many
d_gene: TRBD1
CDR3nt: TGTGCTAGTGTTCCGCTCCGGGACAGGGTTCGCGCTGAAGCTTTCTTT
CDR3aa: CASVPLRDRVRAEAFF

j_gene: TRBJ1-4
v_gene: TRBV7-8
abundance: many
d_gene: .
CDR3nt: TGTGCCAGCAGCCTAGCGACAACTAATGAAAAACTGTTTTTT
CDR3aa: CASSLATTNEKLFF

j_gene: TRBJ1-3
v_gene: TRBV11-2
abundance: many
d_gene: .
CDR3nt: TGTGCCAGCAGCTCCACTAACACCATATATTTT
CDR3aa: CASSSTNTIYF

j_gene: TRBJ1-4
v_gene: TRBV30
abundance: .
d_gene: .
CDR3nt: TGTGCCTGGAGTGTATACGAAGGAAAACTGTTTTTT
CDR3aa: CAWSVYEGKLFF

j_gene: TRBJ2-7
v_gene: TRBV3-2
abundance: .
d_gene: .
CDR3nt: TGTGCCAGCAGCCAATTTAGGGCGGAGGTAGAGTACGAGCAGTACTTC
CDR3aa: CASSQFRAEVEYEQYF

j_gene: TRBJ2-7
v_gene: TRBV29-1
abundance: few
d_gene: .
CDR3nt: TGCAGCGTCAAACAGGGGACTAGGGTCGAGCAGTACTTC
CDR3aa: CSVKQGTRVEQYF

j_gene: TRBJ2-3
v_gene: TRBV5-1
abundance: .
d_gene: .
CDR3nt: TGCGCCAGCAGCTTGGTGGACAGCCCCACAGATACGCAGTATTTT
CDR3aa: CASSLVDSPTDTQYF

j_gene: TRBJ1-6
v_gene: TRBV7-6
abundance: few
d_gene: TRBD1
CDR3nt: TGTGCCAGCAGCTCCGGGACAGTATCCTCACCCCTCCACTTT
CDR3aa: CASSSGTVSSPLHF

j_gene: TRBJ1-5
v_gene: TRBV4-1
abundance: .
d_gene: .
CDR3nt: TGCGCCAGCAGCCAAGTAGTTGGGGGGGGGAGGCAGCCCCAGCATTTT
CDR3aa: CASSQVVGGGRQPQHF

j_gene: TRBJ1-4
v_gene: TRBV5-6
abundance: many
d_gene: TRBD1
CDR3nt: TGTGCCAGCAGACCACGACAGGGAGGGGAAAAACTGTTTTTT
CDR3aa: CASRPRQGGEKLFF

j_gene: TRBJ2-5
v_gene: TRBV11-2
abundance: many
d_gene: TRBD2
CDR3nt: TGTGCCAGCAGCCCCTTCGGACTAGTCAAAGAGACCCAGTACTTC
CDR3aa: CASSPFGLVKETQYF

j_gene: TRBJ2-7
v_gene: TRBV18
abundance: .
d_gene: TRBD2
CDR3nt: TGTGCCAGCTCGCCTCCGGGGGGTGAGAACTACGAGCAGTACTTC
CDR3aa: CASSPPGGENYEQYF

j_gene: TRBJ2-5
v_gene: TRBV2
abundance: once
d_gene: TRBD2
CDR3nt: TGTGCCGGCAGTGTACAGTCTAGCGGGAGAGAGACCCAGTACTTC
CDR3aa: CAGSVQSSGRETQYF

j_gene: TRBJ2-2
v_gene: TRBV6-5
abundance: few
d_gene: .
CDR3nt: TGTGCCAGCAGTTACAGGGACACCGGGGAGCTGTTTTTT
CDR3aa: CASSYRDTGELFF

j_gene: TRBJ1-5
v_gene: TRBV6-2/TRBV6-3
abundance: .
d_gene: .
CDR3nt: TGTGCCAGCATTTCCAGGGTCGGTCATCAGCCCCAGCATTTT
CDR3aa: CASISRVGHQPQHF

j_gene: TRBJ1-5
v_gene: TRBV2
abundance: many
d_gene: .
CDR3nt: TGTGCCAGCACTCGGGAGACCGTCAATCAGCCCCAGCATTTT
CDR3aa: CASTRETVNQPQHF

j_gene: TRBJ2-7
v_gene: TRBV6-1
abundance: many
d_gene: TRBD1
CDR3nt: TGTGCCAGCAGCAGGGGGTTCTACGAGCAGTACTTC
CDR3aa: CASSRGFYEQYF

j_gene: TRBJ2-3
v_gene: TRBV7-8
abundance: .
d_gene: TRBD1
CDR3nt: TGTGCCAGCAGCTTAACCAGGACAGGGATCCCCACAGATACGCAGTATTTT
CDR3aa: CASSLTRTGIPTDTQYF

j_gene: TRBJ2-4
v_gene: TRBV10-3
abundance: .
d_gene: .
CDR3nt: TGTGCCACTCAGGGAGGCGCCAAAAACATTCAGTACTTC
CDR3aa: CATQGGAKNIQYF

j_gene: TRBJ1-1
v_gene: TRBV7-2
abundance: few
d_gene: .
CDR3nt: TGTGCCAGCAGCCCATACATGAACACTGAAGCTTTCTTT
CDR3aa: CASSPYMNTEAFF

j_gene: TRBJ2-1
v_gene: TRBV18
abundance: .
d_gene: TRBD1
CDR3nt: TGTGCCAGCTCGCCCCAAGTGGATGGGACAGGGTTGAATGAGCAGTTCTTC
CDR3aa: CASSPQVDGTGLNEQFF

j_gene: TRBJ2-7
v_gene: TRBV2
abundance: many
d_gene: .
CDR3nt: TGTGCCAGCAAGGGCACAACCTACGAGCAGTACTTC
CDR3aa: CASKGTTYEQYF

j_gene: TRBJ1-5
v_gene: TRBV18
abundance: many
d_gene: TRBD1
CDR3nt: TGTGCCAGCTCCGCCGGGACAGGGGGCCAGCCCCAGCATTTT
CDR3aa: CASSAGTGGQPQHF

j_gene: TRBJ2-4
v_gene: TRBV20-1
abundance: .
d_gene: .
CDR3nt: TGCAGTGCCATCCCACTTCGAGGCGCCAAAAACATTCAGTACTTC
CDR3aa: CSAIPLRGAKNIQYF

j_gene: TRBJ1-4
v_gene: TRBV19
abundance: many
d_gene: TRBD1
CDR3nt: TGTGCCAGTAGTGGGGGACAGGGGGTCAGGGAAAAACTGTTTTTT
CDR3aa: CASSGGQGVREKLFF

j_gene: TRBJ1-1
v_gene: TRBV12-3/TRBV12-4
abundance: few
d_gene: .
CDR3nt: TGTGCCAGCAGTTTGACAGGACCTTGTGTCTTT
CDR3aa: CASSLTGPCVF

j_gene: TRBJ2-2
v_gene: TRBV6-2/TRBV6-3
abundance: .
d_gene: .
CDR3nt: TGTGCCAGCAGTTCGCCTAGCGGTGACAGGGGCACCGGGGAGCTGTTTTTT
CDR3aa: CASSSPSGDRGTGELFF

j_gene: TRBJ2-5
v_gene: TRBV12-3/TRBV12-4
abundance: .
d_gene: TRBD2
CDR3nt: TGTGCCAGCAGCACTAGCGGACAAGAGACCCAGTACTTC
CDR3aa: CASSTSGQETQYF

j_gene: TRBJ1-6
v_gene: TRBV3-1
abundance: .
d_gene: .
CDR3nt: TGTGCCAGCAGCTACTGGGACGGGAATTCACCCCTCCACTTT
CDR3aa: CASSYWDGNSPLHF

j_gene: TRBJ2-5
v_gene: TRBV20-1
abundance: many
d_gene: .
CDR3nt: TGCAGTGCTAGAAAGGGCAGCCCAGAGACCCAGTACTTC
CDR3aa: CSARKGSPETQYF

j_gene: TRBJ2-3
v_gene: TRBV6-2/TRBV6-3
abundance: .
d_gene: TRBD1
CDR3nt: TGTGCCAGCAAGCAGACCGGGACAGGGAGCACAGATACGCAGTATTTT
CDR3aa: CASKQTGTGSTDTQYF

j_gene: TRBJ1-1
v_gene: TRBV7-2
abundance: few
d_gene: .
CDR3nt: TGTGCCAGCAGTGCCGAATCGGGGTTGGGCACTGAAGCTTTCTTT
CDR3aa: CASSAESGLGTEAFF

j_gene: TRBJ1-1
v_gene: TRBV6-5
abundance: .
d_gene: TRBD1
CDR3nt: TGTGCCAGCAGTTTAACGACAGGGGGCGGGAGAACTTTCTTT
CDR3aa: CASSLTTGGGRTFF

j_gene: TRBJ2-7
v_gene: TRBV28
abundance: many
d_gene: TRBD2
CDR3nt: TGTGCCAGCAGGCTGGGGCTAGCGGGAGGCGGGCAGTACTTC
CDR3aa: CASRLGLAGGGQYF

j_gene: TRBJ1-2
v_gene: TRBV10-2
abundance: many
d_gene: .
CDR3nt: TGCGCCAGCAGTGAGTGGGGGGGGAACTATGGCTACACCTTC
CDR3aa: CASSEWGGNYGYTF

j_gene: TRBJ2-7
v_gene: TRBV18
abundance: .
d_gene: .
CDR3nt: TGTGCCAGCTCACCCCCCCTGGGACTCTCAACCTACGAGCAGTACTTC
CDR3aa: CASSPPLGLSTYEQYF

j_gene: TRBJ2-7
v_gene: TRBV20-1
abundance: few
d_gene: TRBD2
CDR3nt: TGCAGTGCATGCCCCTTGCGGGAGGGCCCCAACGAGCAGTACTTC
CDR3aa: CSACPLREGPNEQYF

j_gene: TRBJ2-7
v_gene: TRBV4-1
abundance: .
d_gene: .
CDR3nt: TGCGCCAGCAGCCCCCGAGAGACGGACTCGAGGAGCCTCTCTTACGAGCAGTACTTC
CDR3aa: CASSPRETDSRSLSYEQYF

j_gene: TRBJ1-2
v_gene: TRBV18
abundance: .
d_gene: .
CDR3nt: TGTGCCAGCTCACCAATCGGCAGGGACAATGGCTACACCTTC
CDR3aa: CASSPIGRDNGYTF

j_gene: TRBJ1-1
v_gene: TRBV5-1
abundance: few
d_gene: .
CDR3nt: TGCGCCAGCAGCGTAAATGGACAGCCTATGAACACTGAAGCTTTCTTT
CDR3aa: CASSVNGQPMNTEAFF

j_gene: TRBJ2-7
v_gene: TRBV3-1
abundance: many
d_gene: .
CDR3nt: TGTGCCAGCAGCCAAGATCGAGGGGAGCAGTACTTC
CDR3aa: CASSQDRGEQYF

j_gene: TRBJ2-6
v_gene: TRBV6-2/TRBV6-3
abundance: .
d_gene: .
CDR3nt: TGTGCCAGCACCTCCCGGGCTAGCCCCAGCCTCTCTGGGGCCAACGTCCTGACTTTC
CDR3aa: CASTSRASPSLSGANVLTF

j_gene: TRBJ1-1
v_gene: TRBV18
abundance: .
d_gene: TRBD1
CDR3nt: TGTGCCAGCTCCACCGGGCAGGGGGTCACTGAAGCTTTCTTT
CDR3aa: CASSTGQGVTEAFF

j_gene: TRBJ1-1
v_gene: TRBV6-2/TRBV6-3
abundance: many
d_gene: .
CDR3nt: TGTGCCAGCAGTTCATTTTCCAGTGGGACACCGAACACTGAAGCTTTCTTT
CDR3aa: CASSSFSSGTPNTEAFF

j_gene: TRBJ2-2
v_gene: TRBV6-1
abundance: .
d_gene: .
CDR3nt: TGTGCCAGCCAAGTTAAGGGGGGGACTCTGAACACCGGGGAGCTGTTTTTT
CDR3aa: CASQVKGGTLNTGELFF

j_gene: TRBJ2-7
v_gene: TRBV18
abundance: .
d_gene: TRBD2
CDR3nt: TGTGCCAGCTCACCGAGCGGGGATGGTTACGAGCAGTACTTC
CDR3aa: CASSPSGDGYEQYF